This T cell receptor beta chain was found in a study of blood T cell repertoires in COVID-19. Study in general: Material from acute and convalescent COVID-19 was sourced from the United States, Italy and Spain.

V was clipped by 2 bases and J by 0 bases, with 8 bases between them. The length of the CDR3 is 15 residues. Germline V lookup: CDR1 LNHDA, CDR2 SQIVND (reference sequence). The study recruited people aged about 18 to 95 years across about 25 US areas. Sequencing was performed with immunoSEQ multiplex PCR; in TCRdb, only in-frame clones are kept and a portion is missing. The repertoire holds some 400,000 clones, with about 89% as singletons. The V gene is TRBV19, the J gene TRBJ1-5; weak D call: TRBD1 (5 bases). Sequencing input: PBMCs or T cells enriched from blood (not recorded which). This receptor was taken from a woman aged 35 to 49 who had been exposed to COVID-19. CDR3 sequence (DNA): TGTGCCAGTAGTATACAAGGGGATAGCAATCAGCCCCAGCATTTT. Protein product: CASSIQGDSNQPQHF.